The 22 T cell receptor beta chains reported below all come from one sample, sequenced in a study of identical twins. TCRdb fed the 5' RACE reads into MiXCR, producing one record per CDR3 protein. The sample records 200,000 to 250,000 distinct CDR3 sequences, less than 8% being singletons. The same sample was also used in a study of yellow fever vaccine responses in identical twins.

Specimen: memory (CD45RO+) T cells sorted from blood. The receptors were gathered from a woman between 18 and 30 years old in good health.

The table lists this clonotype with many counts. The chain couples TRBV4-2 to TRBJ1-5; unclear D gene. V gave up 0 bases and J gave up 0 bases, with 3 bases separating them. The germline gives CDR1 LGHNA, CDR2 YNFKEQ. This CDR3 has 14 residues. CDR3 nucleotides: TGTGCCAGCAGCCAAGATAGTAGCAATCAGCCCCAGCATTTT. Protein product: CASSQDSSNQPQHF.

The table lists this clonotype with a few counts. The rearrangement uses TRBV29-1 and TRBJ2-3; TRBD2 agrees at 9 bases. The germline CDR1 and CDR2 sequences are SQVTM and ANQGSEA. The CDR3 spans 14 residues. V was clipped by 3 bases and J by 6 bases; unmatched bases: 7. CDR3 sequence: CSVDSGSVDDTQYF. CDR3 nucleotide sequence: TGCAGCGTTGATAGCGGGAGTGTAGACGATACGCAGTATTTT.

Ten or more counts support this clonotype. The chain uses TRBV2 and TRBJ2-3; 9 bases are a match to TRBD2. Germline CDR1 and CDR2: SNHLY and FYNNEI. With V trimmed by 4 bases and J by 0 bases, 5 bases remained unmatched. This CDR3 is built from 16 residues. CDR3 sequence reads: CASSVSLAGSTDTQYF. The CDR3 DNA is TGTGCCAGCAGTGTCTCTCTAGCGGGGAGCACAGATACGCAGTATTTT.

This clonotype came up many times. The chain carries TRBV29-1 and TRBJ2-1; the match to TRBD2 covers 9 bases. V was clipped by 8 bases and J by 8 bases; unmatched bases: 10. The CDR3 has 13 amino acids. Germline CDR1 is SQVTM and CDR2 is ANQGSEA. The CDR3 protein is CSTGLAGGHEQFF. CDR3 bases: TGCAGCACTGGACTGGCGGGGGGGCATGAGCAGTTCTTC.

This chain connects TRBV3-1 to TRBJ1-2; no clear D. CDR1 and CDR2 (germline): LGHDT, YNNKEL (reference sequence). This CDR3 has 12 residues. V shed 3 bases and J shed 6 bases, with 8 bases lying between them. In DNA, the CDR3 is TGTGCCAGCAGCCAGGGCCTAAATGGCTACACCTTC. Its protein product is CASSQGLNGYTF.

Here the CDR3 reads CASSKVGTSGTATDTQYF. Written as DNA, the CDR3 is TGTGCCAGCAGCAAAGTGGGGACTAGCGGAACCGCCACAGATACGCAGTATTTT. The chain uses TRBV21-1 and TRBJ2-3; no check of the table's D call, TRBD2, against the DNA was made. TRBV21-1 is a pseudogene locus. This CDR3 has 18 amino acids.

This chain connects TRBV28 to TRBJ2-1, with 12 bases identical to TRBD2. The germline V gene has CDR1 MDHEN and CDR2 SYDVKM. The CDR3 is made up of 18 amino acids. With V trimmed by 6 bases and J by 7 bases, 16 bases remained unmatched. CDR3 amino acids: CASRILAGGPKAGNEQFF. The CDR3 nucleotides are TGTGCCAGCAGGATACTAGCGGGAGGTCCGAAGGCAGGTAATGAGCAGTTCTTC.

This clonotype was recorded at least ten times. This chain links TRBV5-1 with TRBJ2-2; no definite D call. Trimming took 6 bases from V and 0 from J, leaving 9 bases between them. This CDR3 contains 14 residues. The germline V gene encodes CDR1 SGHRS and CDR2 YFSETQ. CDR3 nucleotide sequence: TGCGCCAGCAATCACGCACCGAACACCGGGGAGCTGTTTTTT. Protein product: CASNHAPNTGELFF.

This clonotype was picked up a small number of times. One end of the junction does not line up with germline, which may come from a read error. This chain joins TRBV20-1 and TRBJ2-5, with TRBD2 identical over 12 bases. The germline V gene has CDR1 DFQATT and CDR2 SNEGSKA (reference sequence). CDR3 length: 14 residues. CDR3 sequence reads: CSARLAGAGETQYF. CDR3 DNA: TGCAGCGCTAGACTAGCGGGAGCGGGGGAGACCCAGTACTTC.

The rearrangement uses TRBV5-6 and TRBJ2-7; D tentatively reads TRBD1 or TRBD2 (5 bases each). The CDR3 covers 13 residues. Germline loops: CDR1 SGHDT, CDR2 YYEEEE. For the CDR3, the DNA is TGTACCGCCCTAACGTGGGGGAACTACGAGCAGTACTTC. It specifies CTALTWGNYEQYF.

This clonotype was detected only a few times. V and J are TRBV5-1 and TRBJ2-5, with 14 positions matching TRBD2. J gave up 4 bases and V 4 bases, and 6 bases lay outside the gene matches. Germline CDR1 SGHRS, CDR2 YFSETQ. The CDR3 is made up of 16 amino acids. The CDR3 coding sequence is TGCGCCAGCAGCCTGGGACTAGCGGGAGAGGGAGAGACCCAGTACTTC. Amino acid sequence: CASSLGLAGEGETQYF.

This clonotype came up a few times. J is TRBJ2-7 and V is TRBV6-1, with a weak D call TRBD1 (7 bases). CDR1 is MNHNS, CDR2 SASEGT, per germline. The CDR3 is made up of 14 amino acids. Trimming left V 0 bases short and J 6 bases short, with 12 bases between. The CDR3 protein is CASSEASQGGEQYF. CDR3 DNA sequence: TGTGCCAGCAGTGAAGCGTCCCAGGGGGGCGAGCAGTACTTC.

This clonotype was recorded many times. The rearrangement links TRBV5-1 to TRBJ2-2, with TRBD1 matching 7 bases. Per germline, CDR1 SGHRS and CDR2 YFSETQ. With V trimmed by 4 bases and J by 1 base, 4 bases remained unmatched. The CDR3 loop spans 15 amino acids. The CDR3 coding sequence is TGCGCCAGCAGCACAGGGGACGGGAACACCGGGGAGCTGTTTTTT. The encoded protein is CASSTGDGNTGELFF.

This clonotype was seen ten or more times. The rearrangement joins TRBV21-1 to TRBJ2-4; TRBD2 is the table's D call, not checked against the DNA. TRBV21-1 has pseudogene status. The CDR3 totals 19 residues. The CDR3 nucleotides read TGTGCCAGCAGCGCTAGACTAGCGGGGGAGAACCTAGCCAAAAACATTCAGTACTTC. Protein sequence: CASSARLAGENLAKNIQYF.

This clonotype was seen a handful of times. The genes are TRBV4-3 and TRBJ2-3; D not certain. Germline V gene sequence: CDR1 LGHNA, CDR2 YSLEER. The CDR3 totals 15 residues. With 4 bases removed from V and 1 base from J, the gap between germline ends came to 12 bases. The chain's CDR3 is CASSPRVWGTDTQYF. Here the CDR3 DNA reads TGCGCCAGCAGCCCCCGGGTGTGGGGCACAGATACGCAGTATTTT.

This chain links TRBV5-6 with TRBJ1-2, with TRBD1 matching 7 bases. CDR1 SGHDT and CDR2 YYEEEE come from the germline V gene. This CDR3 is built from 15 residues. Trimming at V came to 5 bases and at J to 1 base, leaving 8 bases not matched to a gene. CDR3 sequence (DNA): TGTGCCAGCAGTCCCGGGACAGCTATTAACTATGGCTACACCTTC. It translates to CASSPGTAINYGYTF.

The sample holds a few counts of this clonotype. V usage is TRBV11-2 and J usage is TRBJ2-4; D gene uncertain. Germline assignment: CDR1 SGHAT and CDR2 FQNNGV. CDR3 size: 15 residues. Trimming left V 1 base short and J 7 bases short, with 14 bases between. Here the CDR3 reads CASSLGYLGFNIQYF. Here the CDR3 DNA reads TGTGCCAGCAGCTTAGGCTACTTAGGGTTCAACATTCAGTACTTC.

DNA for the CDR3: TGTGCCGCCTCCCCCGGGCCGCGTTACAATGAGCAGTTCTTC. It translates to CAASPGPRYNEQFF. The V gene is TRBV30, the J gene TRBJ2-1; D uncertain. The CDR3 consists of 14 residues. Trimming shortened V by 8 bases and J by 4 bases, and 18 bases separated the two germline ends. Per germline, CDR1 GTSNPN and CDR2 SVGIG (reference sequence).

The CDR3 loop is CASGGERGGVTDTQYF. CDR3 nucleotide sequence: TGTGCCAGCGGCGGAGAACGGGGGGGCGTCACAGATACGCAGTATTTT. The chain uses TRBV12-3 or TRBV12-4 and TRBJ2-3, with TRBD2 identical over 8 bases. The trim removed 8 bases at V and 2 bases at J, leaving 12 bases unmatched. CDR3 size: 16 residues.

This sequence joins TRBV7-2 and TRBJ2-1, with D possibly TRBD2 on 6 matching bases. Germline CDR1 is SGHTA and CDR2 is FQGNSA. This CDR3 region has 15 residues. Trimming left V 2 bases short and J 7 bases short, with 15 bases between. The CDR3, as DNA: TGTGCCAGCAGCTTATATTTAGCGGTGGGGAATGAGCAGTTCTTC. Amino acids: CASSLYLAVGNEQFF.

This clonotype was seen many times. The gene calls are TRBV14 and TRBJ2-1; D is perhaps TRBD2 (7 bases). Looked up from germline, CDR1 is SGHDN and CDR2 is FVKESK. V was clipped by 6 bases and J by 4 bases, with 13 bases between them. This CDR3 region has 14 residues. In nucleotides, the CDR3 is TGTGCCAGCAGGGGCGGGGGCTCTTACAATGAGCAGTTCTTC. Translated: CASRGGGSYNEQFF.

The sample holds many counts of this clonotype. This rearrangement joins TRBV7-8 to TRBJ2-2; D might be TRBD1 (6 bases). Germline assignment: CDR1 SGHVS and CDR2 FQNEAQ. Trimming shortened V by 4 bases and J by 4 bases, and 10 bases separated the two germline ends. CDR3 length: 14 residues. The CDR3 DNA reads TGTGCCAGCAGCTCGGGACAACCCACCGGGGAGCTGTTTTTT. Translation gives CASSSGQPTGELFF. Looking up the rest from reference TRBV7-8 and TRBJ2-2 gives the full variable domain: GAGVSQSPRYKVAKRGQDVALRCDPISGHVSLFWYQQALGQGPEFLTYFQNEAQLDKSGLPSDRFFAERPEGSVSTLKIQRTQQEDSAVYLCASSSGQPTGELFFGEGSRLTVL.